The 5 T cell receptor beta chains in this list originate from one sample, sequenced in a study of T cell responses to AZD1222 COVID-19 vaccine. The repertoire was sequenced with immunoSEQ multiplex PCR; TCRdb's copy has only in-frame clones and lacks some. Among about 150,000 clones listed, 85% to 90% were seen once. Specimen: peripheral blood, collected 28 days after the second AZD1222 dose. These receptors were obtained from an adult who received the AZD1222 COVID-19 vaccine.

The chain employs TRBV5-1 and TRBJ2-5; 7 nucleotides agree with TRBD1. The trim removed 0 bases at V and 5 bases at J, leaving 13 bases unmatched. From germline, CDR1 is SGHRS and CDR2 YFSETQ. CDR3 size: 17 residues. The CDR3 DNA reads TGCGCCAGCAGCTTGGAACAGGGGCCCTTTATCGGGGAGACCCAGTACTTC. This encodes CASSLEQGPFIGETQYF.

V is TRBV29-1 and J is TRBJ2-1; D might be TRBD1 or TRBD2, each matching 6 bases. The V end was cut by 4 bases, the J end by 7 bases, with 8 bases between. Germline-derived CDR1 and CDR2 are SQVTM and ANQGSEA. The CDR3 runs 11 residues. The chain's CDR3 is CSVGRGNEQFF. In DNA, the CDR3 is TGCAGCGTTGGGAGGGGGAATGAGCAGTTCTTC.

CDR3 loop: CASSRRGGQAGCTF. The CDR3 DNA is TGTGCCAGCAGCCGAAGAGGGGGACAGGCGGGGTGCACCTTC. The V call is TRBV3-1 (or the pseudogene TRBV3-2), the J call TRBJ1-2; 8 positions agree with TRBD1. The CDR3 length is 14 residues. Germline V CDR1 and CDR2: LGHDT, YNNKEL (reference sequence). Unmatched junction bases numbered 14, after V lost 4 bases and J lost 13 bases.

This chain links TRBV7-8 with TRBJ1-4; no reliable D call. V was cut by 1 base and J by 4 bases, with 10 bases left in between. Germline CDR1 SGHVS, CDR2 FQNEAQ. This CDR3 comprises 15 residues. CDR3 DNA sequence: TGTGCCAGCAGCTTAGATGGAGACGGTAATGAAAAACTGTTTTTT. Its translation: CASSLDGDGNEKLFF.

This chain connects TRBV28 to TRBJ2-3; unclear D gene. The ends were cut back, 3 bases at V and 3 bases at J, with 4 bases in the middle. The CDR3 length is 12 residues. Germline V lookup: CDR1 MDHEN, CDR2 SYDVKM. The DNA of the CDR3 is TGTGCCAGCAGTTTCGTAACAGATACGCAGTATTTT. It codes for CASSFVTDTQYF.